A selection of T cell receptor beta chains follows, all from one sample in a study of a mutant IDH1 vaccine in newly diagnosed glioma. Their recognized antigens are unknown. TCRdb's copy holds only in-frame clones and misses some; the assay was immunoSEQ multiplex PCR. This sample has about 60,000 clones, with around 83% found just once. The sample was PBMCs, taken from a glioma patient whose treatment included an IDH1 peptide vaccine. These receptors all come from a woman between 50 and 59 years old with glioma. CDR3s leave out the opening cysteine and the closing phenylalanine or tryptophan. The order of the fields is V gene, J gene, CDR3 protein.

TRBV2	TRBJ1-2	ASSVSNRYGYT
TRBV19	TRBJ1-2	ASSIIGLANYGYT
TRBV27	TRBJ2-7	ASGWTGGYEQY
TRBV5-4	TRBJ1-1	ASRYTANTEAF
TRBV7-8	TRBJ2-7	ASSLGLFNEQY
TRBV12-5	TRBJ1-1	ASDRAHRGDTEAF
TRBV5-4	TRBJ2-7	ASSFYRGTYEQY
TRBV5-4	TRBJ2-3	ASSPKSGTVGDTQY
TRBV5-8	TRBJ2-5	ASSLGVGSSGGQETQY
TRBV14	TRBJ2-5	ASSGRTGTWPTQY
TRBV7-9	TRBJ2-3	ASSLGGGEGTQY
TRBV11-1	TRBJ2-7	ASTPRWDLNEQY
TRBV7-8	TRBJ1-3	ASSLETAASGNTIY
TRBV19	TRBJ1-6	ASSMGFTGKHSPLH
TRBV25-1	TRBJ2-5	ASSEDLRQETQY
TRBV4-1	TRBJ2-5	ASSQDIGTSGASETQY
TRBV5-1	TRBJ1-6	ASSSTSADRGTSPLH
TRBV2	TRBJ1-1	ASSAVGDTEAF
TRBV18	TRBJ2-7	ASSLGPPGQIYEQY
TRBV28	TRBJ1-2	ASSLVDPVYGYT
TRBV7-3	NA	ASSSDRVVPREQY
TRBV25-1	TRBJ2-5	ASSGWGTSGDPQETQY